What follows is one TCR beta chain and its context. Its cognate antigen is unknown. These data come from a study of T cell clones after liver transplantation. At the level of the study: Draws occurred before transplant, before withdrawal, and after complete or failed withdrawal.

Study-level findings and limits: Graft donor-reactive T cells possibly entered the graft instead of undergoing deletion.

Assay used: immunoSEQ multiplex PCR; TCRdb lists only in-frame clones, some missing. Of some 70,000 clones in the sample, approximately 80% were seen once. The sequenced sample was CD4+ T cells from blood, obtained before liver transplant. This receptor was taken from a human donor who received a liver transplant.

CDR3 in DNA: TGTGCCAGCAGTCCCGGAGGCACCGGGGAGCTGTTTTTT. Its protein product is CASSPGGTGELFF. J is TRBJ2-2 and V is TRBV6-6, with a tentative D call TRBD2 (5 bases). Trimming left V 5 bases short and J 4 bases short, with 8 bases between. This CDR3 is built from 13 residues. CDR1 is MNHNY, CDR2 SVGAGI, per germline (reference sequence).